The 31 T cell receptor beta chains given below trace back to one sample, sequenced in a study of T cell repertoires in cytomegalovirus infection. TCRdb called the reads again in MiXCR, with one record for every CDR3 protein. The sample holds a few hundred thousand distinct CDR3 sequences, about 39% seen once. Antigens of these TCRs are unknown. Here the sequenced sample was cultured PBMCs, taken from culture after CMV antigen stimulation. These receptors came from a human donor in good health (CMV status not recorded). Some clones in this sample may be carry-over from other donors' samples.

This clonotype occurred a few times. The chain employs TRBV6-2 or TRBV6-3 and TRBJ1-1; TRBD1 might be the D (5 bases). Trimming shortened V by 4 bases and J by 4 bases, and 16 bases separated the two germline ends. CDR3 size: 15 residues. Germline V gene data show CDR1 as MNHEY and CDR2 as SVGEGT. DNA for the CDR3: TGTGCCAGCAGTTCATGGAGCGGGGGGATCACTGAAGCTTTCTTT. This codes for CASSSWSGGITEAFF.

This chain connects TRBV19 to TRBJ2-7; 8 positions agree with TRBD1. Germline CDR1 is LNHDA and CDR2 is SQIVND (reference sequence). The CDR3 runs 16 residues. The junction had 9 bases not matched to a gene; V was cut back by 2 bases and J by 3 bases. In nucleotides, the CDR3 is TGTGCCAGTAGTATAAGGATGGTTGGACAGGGCTACGAGCAGTACTTC. This codes for CASSIRMVGQGYEQYF.

To note about this clonotype: An end of the junction does not agree with germline; a read error may underlie this. This chain uses TRBV27 with TRBJ2-1; possible D gene TRBD2, 5 bases. This CDR3 has 13 amino acids. CDR1 is MNHEY, CDR2 SMNVEV, per germline (reference sequence). CDR3 sequence (DNA): TGTGCCAGCAGTCCCCGGACTGCTAATGAGCAGTCCTTC. Protein sequence: CASSPRTANEQSF.

This rearrangement joins TRBV20-1 to TRBJ1-2, with D maybe TRBD1 (6 bases). The CDR3 has 16 amino acids. V was clipped by 5 bases and J by 1 base, with 20 bases between them. CDR1 is DFQATT and CDR2 is SNEGSKA in the germline V gene (reference sequence). The CDR3 reads CSARPHSGQINYGYTF. The CDR3 nucleotides read TGCAGTGCTCGCCCCCACAGCGGACAGATTAACTATGGCTACACCTTC.

This rearrangement joins TRBV7-9 to TRBJ2-3; 11 bases are a match to TRBD2. Trimming took 4 bases from V and 0 from J; bases not matched to a gene: 0. The CDR3 has 15 amino acids. CDR1 is SEHNR, CDR2 FQNEAQ, per germline (reference sequence). The CDR3 protein is CASSSSGGSTDTQYF. The CDR3 DNA reads as TGTGCCAGCAGCTCTAGCGGGGGGAGCACAGATACGCAGTATTTT.

The V and J genes are TRBV12-5 and TRBJ2-7; 9 nucleotides line up with TRBD2. Unmatched junction bases numbered 3, after V lost 5 bases and J lost 1 base. Germline V CDR1 and CDR2: LGHNT, FRNRAP. The CDR3 loop spans 14 amino acids. This CDR3 is CASGLAGRSYEQYF. CDR3 sequence (DNA): TGTGCTAGTGGTCTAGCGGGGAGATCCTACGAGCAGTACTTC. The full variable domain, its missing parts supplied by reference TRBV12-5 and TRBJ2-7, is DARVTQTPRHKVTEMGQEVTMRCQPILGHNTVFWYRQTMMQGLELLAYFRNRAPLDDSGMPKDRFSAEMPDATLATLKIQPSEPRDSAVYFCASGLAGRSYEQYFGPGTRLTVT.

The chain uses TRBV12-5 and TRBJ2-5; D unresolved. Between the trimmed V and J ends, which lost 3 bases and 9 bases, there was a span of 8 bases. CDR1 LGHNT and CDR2 FRNRAP come from the germline V gene. CDR3 length equals 11 residues. DNA of the CDR3: TGTGCTAGTGGTTTCCTAGGGTCCCAGTACTTC. It translates to CASGFLGSQYF.

Ten or more counts support this clonotype. V gene TRBV7-2 combines with J gene TRBJ2-4; D uncertain. The CDR3 loop spans 17 amino acids. From germline, CDR1 is SGHTA and CDR2 FQGNSA. The V end was cut by 3 bases, the J end by 0 bases, with 15 bases between. The CDR3 DNA follows: TGTGCCAGCAGCTTCCAAAGAAAAAGTTTAGCCAAAAACATTCAGTACTTC. It translates to CASSFQRKSLAKNIQYF. The entire variable domain, with the rest obtained from reference TRBV7-2 and TRBJ2-4, is as follows: GAGVSQSPSNKVTEKGKDVELRCDPISGHTALYWYRQSLGQGLEFLIYFQGNSAPDKSGLPSDRFSAERTGGSVSTLTIQRTQQEDSAVYLCASSFQRKSLAKNIQYFGAGTRLSVL.

The chain couples TRBV6-1 to TRBJ2-3, with a weak D call TRBD2 (6 bases). The CDR3 totals 13 residues. V was shortened by 6 bases and J by 3 bases, with 10 bases between the two germline ends. Germline-derived CDR1 and CDR2 are MNHNS and SASEGT. In DNA form, the CDR3 reads TGTGCCAGCAGAGTGGCGGGAACAGATACGCAGTATTTT. This codes for CASRVAGTDTQYF.

This clonotype appeared a few times. The chain has TRBV19 and TRBJ2-2; TRBD1 agrees at 9 bases. The V segment lost 6 bases and the J segment 3 bases; nucleotides outside the gene matches: 5. The CDR3 has 15 residues. Germline assignment: CDR1 LNHDA and CDR2 SQIVND (reference sequence). This chain's CDR3 is CASRKQGADTGELFF. DNA of the CDR3: TGTGCCAGTAGGAAACAGGGGGCCGACACCGGGGAGCTGTTTTTT.

The chain couples TRBV7-9 to TRBJ1-3, with D unclear. V lost 4 bases to trimming and J lost 7 bases, with 14 bases between them. The CDR3 totals 14 residues. CDR1 and CDR2 from the germline V gene are SEHNR and FQNEAQ (reference sequence). CDR3 DNA: TGTGCCAGCAGCTCAGACGGTGCCACTAACACCATATATTTT. Its protein is CASSSDGATNTIYF.

This clonotype appeared a few times. The rearrangement links TRBV7-2 to TRBJ1-2; D is possibly TRBD1 (5 bases). Germline CDR1 is SGHTA and CDR2 is FQGNSA. This CDR3 has 14 amino acids. Trimming pared 5 bases from V and 4 bases from J, leaving 14 bases between. CDR3 coding DNA: TGTGCCAGCAGCACAGACAGTTCCTCCTATGGCTACACCTTC. Amino acid sequence: CASSTDSSSYGYTF.

This clonotype was counted only a few times. The chain has TRBV7-8 and TRBJ2-7; D unresolved. V was cut by 3 bases and J by 7 bases, with 10 bases left in between. CDR3 length equals 12 residues. Germline V gene sequence: CDR1 SGHVS, CDR2 FQNEAQ. CDR3 coding DNA: TGTGCCAGCAGCTTGAGCAGCTGGGAGCAGTACTTC. Its protein product is CASSLSSWEQYF.

The V call is TRBV12-3 or TRBV12-4, the J call TRBJ2-7, with D tentatively TRBD1 or TRBD2 (6 bases each). Trimming took off 6 bases at V and 0 bases at J, with 15 bases between the two ends. The CDR3 is 15 residues long. The CDR3 nucleotides are TGTGCCAGCAGCGCGGGGACGGACAGCTCCTACGAGCAGTACTTC. As protein: CASSAGTDSSYEQYF.

On this clonotype itself: Compared with germline, one end of the junction differs, possibly owing to a read error. The chain recombines TRBV28 with TRBJ2-1, with a possible D match to TRBD1 (6 bases). This CDR3 spans 15 amino acids. Germline V gene sequence: CDR1 MDHEN, CDR2 SYDVKM. The DNA of the CDR3 is TGTGCCAGCAGTCAGGACAGACCCAGCTACAATAAGCAGTTCTTC. Protein product: CASSQDRPSYNKQFF.

This clonotype was detected only a few times. The V call is TRBV4-1, the J call TRBJ2-5, with 8 bases lining up with TRBD1. V lost 0 bases, J lost 4 bases, and 4 bases stayed unmatched. Germline CDR1 reads MGHRA; CDR2 reads YSYEKL. This CDR3 has 15 residues. CDR3 residues: CASSQDSRGRETQYF. The DNA of the CDR3 is TGCGCCAGCAGCCAAGATTCCAGGGGGCGAGAGACCCAGTACTTC.

The V call is TRBV7-4, the J call TRBJ2-5; TRBD1 matches 7 bases. Germline V gene sequence: CDR1 SGHVT, CDR2 SQSDAQ. V trimming: 4 bases; J trimming: 3 bases; junction bases outside the gene matches: 5. The length of the CDR3 is 14 residues. CDR3 sequence: CASSSSGTEETQYF. For the CDR3, the DNA is TGTGCCAGCAGCTCTTCAGGGACAGAAGAGACCCAGTACTTC.

The gene calls are TRBV15 and TRBJ2-1; the match to TRBD2 covers 7 bases. Germline V gene sequence: CDR1 LNHNV, CDR2 YYDKDF (reference sequence). The CDR3 is made up of 15 amino acids. The J segment lost 5 bases and the V segment lost 5 bases, leaving 9 bases of the junction unmatched. The CDR3, as DNA: TGTGCCACCAGCCGGAAGCGGGACGGGGACAATGAGCAGTTCTTC. Translation gives CATSRKRDGDNEQFF.

This clonotype was recorded many times. This rearrangement joins TRBV10-3 to TRBJ2-3; TRBD2 matches at 8 bases. V dropped 8 bases and J dropped 2; count of bases not matched to a gene: 6. The CDR3 is 14 residues long. Germline V CDR1 and CDR2: ENHRY, SYGVKD. The CDR3 DNA follows: TGTGCCATCGGTCCGGGGGGGATCACAGATACGCAGTATTTT. Its translation is CAIGPGGITDTQYF.

J is TRBJ2-5 and V is TRBV9; D not resolved. CDR3 length: 15 amino acids. V was cut by 0 bases and J by 4 bases, with 13 bases left in between. The germline V gene encodes CDR1 SGDLS and CDR2 YYNGEE. CDR3 in amino acids: CASSVEGNPPETQYF. The CDR3 nucleotides read TGTGCCAGCAGCGTAGAGGGCAATCCCCCAGAGACCCAGTACTTC. Full variable domain (remainder filled in from reference TRBV9 and TRBJ2-5): DSGVTQTPKHLITATGQRVTLRCSPRSGDLSVYWYQQSLDQGLQFLIQYYNGEERAKGNILERFSAQQFPDLHSELNLSSLELGDSALYFCASSVEGNPPETQYFGPGTRLLVL.

In its sample, this clonotype was seen a few times. The rearrangement uses TRBV12-3 or TRBV12-4 and TRBJ1-5, with D possibly TRBD1 on 6 matching bases. This CDR3 has 13 amino acids. Trimming left V 11 bases short and J 7 bases short, with 18 bases between. This chain's CDR3 is CASRGGRLQPQHF. The CDR3, as DNA: TGTGCCTCCCGGGGGGGGCGGCTACAGCCCCAGCATTTT.

This clonotype was seen only once. The gene calls are TRBV7-2 and TRBJ2-3, with D unclear. CDR1 and CDR2 (germline): SGHTA, FQGNSA. This CDR3 has 14 amino acids. V was trimmed by 3 bases and J by 3 bases, leaving 10 bases between them. CDR3 bases: TGTGCCAGCAGCTTTGTCCTGGAGACAGATACGCAGTATTTT. The encoded protein is CASSFVLETDTQYF.

The V gene is TRBV5-1, the J gene TRBJ1-1; 8 nucleotides agree with TRBD1. V was pared by 2 bases and J by 0 bases, with 3 bases of the junction left unmatched. The CDR3 extends over 15 amino acids. Germline CDR1 is SGHRS and CDR2 is YFSETQ. CDR3 in amino acids: CASSFGDRMNTEAFF. Here the CDR3 DNA reads TGCGCCAGCAGCTTTGGGGACAGGATGAACACTGAAGCTTTCTTT. The variable domain in full, with the rest retrieved from reference TRBV5-1 and TRBJ1-1, is KAGVTQTPRYLIKTRGQQVTLSCSPISGHRSVSWYQQTPGQGLQFLFEYFSETQRNKGNFPGRFSGRQFSNSRSEMNVSTLELGDSALYLCASSFGDRMNTEAFFGQGTRLTVV.

V and J are TRBV10-3 and TRBJ2-1, with 9 nucleotides matching TRBD2. After removal of 0 bases from V and 4 bases from J, the junction contained 7 bases not matched to a gene. Germline loops: CDR1 ENHRY, CDR2 SYGVKD. This CDR3 spans 17 amino acids. CDR3 region: CAISESLGLAGYNEQFF. The CDR3 bases are TGTGCCATCAGTGAGTCGCTCGGTCTAGCGGGGTACAATGAGCAGTTCTTC.

This chain links TRBV12-3 or TRBV12-4 with TRBJ2-7; D not resolved. The ends were cut back, 7 bases at V and 10 bases at J, with 8 bases in the middle. The CDR3 is 9 residues long. The CDR3 reads CASTFPQYF. CDR3 nucleotide sequence: TGTGCCAGCACTTTCCCCCAGTACTTC.

This sequence joins TRBV6-5 and TRBJ1-5; tentatively, D is TRBD1 (6 bases). The CDR3 contains 12 residues. In germline, CDR1 is MNHEY, CDR2 SVGAGI. V lost 5 bases to trimming and J lost 7 bases, with 9 bases between them. The CDR3: CASSTQGQPQHF. DNA for the CDR3: TGTGCCAGCAGTACCCAGGGGCAGCCCCAGCATTTT.

This clonotype was observed a handful of times. The chain links TRBV14 to TRBJ2-3; TRBD2 aligns across 13 bases. V lost 3 bases to trimming and J lost 0 bases; unmatched junction nucleotides: 6. The CDR3 extends over 18 amino acids. In germline, CDR1 is SGHDN, CDR2 FVKESK. The CDR3 region has the DNA TGTGCCAGCAGCCAGGCGACTAGCGGGGGGCCTAGCACAGATACGCAGTATTTT. Encoded protein: CASSQATSGGPSTDTQYF.

The rearrangement links TRBV7-9 to TRBJ2-1, with 14 bases identical to TRBD2. CDR3 size: 16 residues. CDR1 and CDR2 from the germline V gene are SEHNR and FQNEAQ (reference sequence). V lost 5 bases, J lost 8 bases, and 8 bases stayed unmatched. The CDR3 protein is CASSAGTSGGIDEQFF. DNA for the CDR3: TGTGCCAGCAGCGCCGGGACTAGCGGGGGAATTGATGAGCAGTTCTTC.

The chain recombines TRBV5-1 with TRBJ2-7; 7 nucleotides align to TRBD2. This CDR3 contains 14 residues. The germline CDR1 and CDR2 sequences are SGHRS and YFSETQ. The junction had 4 bases not matched to a gene; V was cut back by 4 bases and J by 0 bases. The CDR3 here is CASSGGTISYEQYF. The DNA for the CDR3 is TGCGCCAGCAGCGGCGGGACTATCTCCTACGAGCAGTACTTC.

This clonotype was seen a handful of times. The chain links TRBV7-2 to TRBJ1-5, with 8 bases matching TRBD1. The V gene end was trimmed by 8 bases and the J gene end by 6 bases; junction bases not matched to a gene: 3. CDR1 and CDR2 from the germline V gene are SGHTA and FQGNSA. This CDR3 is built from 12 residues. The CDR3 DNA sequence: TGTGCCAGCCAGGGGGCGGGTCAGCCCCAGCATTTT. It codes for CASQGAGQPQHF.

This clonotype was detected only a few times. The J gene is TRBJ2-7, the V gene TRBV6-2 or TRBV6-3; possibly TRBD1 or TRBD2 for D (6 bases each). Germline assignment: CDR1 MNHEY and CDR2 SVGEGT. CDR3 length: 15 residues. V lost 1 base and J 4 bases, leaving 14 bases between the germline ends. The CDR3 DNA sequence: TGTGCCAGCAGTTACTACCGCGGGACACAATACGAGCAGTACGTC. Protein: CASSYYRGTQYEQYV.